This T cell receptor (beta chain) was found in a study of blood T cell repertoires in COVID-19 (dated by TCRdb to about 2020). Concerning the study at large: Samples covering the acute and convalescent phases of COVID-19 were provided by collaborators in the United States, Italy and Spain. Deeply sampled blood TCRbeta repertoires from subjects exposed to, actively infected with, or recovered from COVID-19 were included in the dataset. Samples were obtained from the ongoing ImmuneRACE study (first 160 participants) and from over 1,000 subjects provided by 6 global collaborators. Sample metadata almost always included a de-identified subject ID, COVID-19 status, age in years and sex. The repertoires were released in a freely available public database meant as a resource for research on the immune response to SARS-CoV-2. Where available, HLA class I and class II types were obtained from metadata supplied by the sample provider rather than from assay-based typing. The prospective study material was composed of cDNA or gDNA derived from T cells, B-cell-depleted T cells, or PBMCs.

On this clone itself: The clone's antigen remains unknown. The input lacks base qualities; no much larger clone sits a single base away.

Participants in the prospective study were enrolled through a virtual design, were aged roughly 18 to 100 years, and lived in roughly 24 United States geographic areas. In the prospective study, cohorts were assigned on the basis of participant-reported clinical history obtained from a screening survey and a study questionnaire. For ImmuneRACE Cohort 3, a participant was defined as recovered based on two consecutive negative NP/OP PCR tests, clearance by a healthcare professional, or resolution of symptoms. In the prospective study, whole blood, serum and a nasopharyngeal or oropharyngeal swab were collected from each participant by mobile phlebotomists. Additional blood draws and questionnaires over an approximately 2-month period could optionally be provided by prospective study participants. Before DNA extraction, prospective study blood samples were shipped either frozen or at room temperature.

The immunoSEQ Assay, a bias-controlled multiplex PCR, was used to amplify TCRbeta CDR3 regions from genomic DNA. Under the source paper's analysis protocol: Nucleated cell counts per sample were estimated from amplification of reference gene primers within the assay. To quantify the absolute abundance of each unique TCRbeta CDR3 rearrangement, sequence reads were collapsed and filtered. For each sample, productive Simpson clonality was calculated as the square root of Simpson's diversity index over productive rearrangements. Not all clones reach the TCRdb copy of this immuneACCESS table, which keeps in-frame sequences only. Checked studies attribute under half of the gap to unresolved V genes and leave the rest unexplained. The V and J calls and clone size come from that table; D and trimming were worked out from the DNA. For this sample there are about 210,000 clones; more than 80% appear just once. The ten largest clones represent about a tenth of the sample.

General findings and caveats noted by the study authors: The amount of clinical and demographic metadata varied by source and participant and was provided uncurated.

Inclusive of the bounding cysteine and phenylalanine, the CDR3 is 16 residues long. The only DNA kept is the CDR3, 48 bases in frame from the first base. Trimming accounts for 2 bases at V and 5 bases at J, while the number of junction bases matched to no gene is 5. CDR1 and CDR2, looked up from the germline V gene, are WSHSY and SAAADI. The receptor's source is a man aged 35 to 55 who had recovered from COVID-19. The rearranged chain carries TRBV10-2 and TRBJ2-3, and 12 junction bases match TRBD2. Sequences were obtained from PBMCs or T cells enriched from blood (not recorded which). The nucleotide sequence is TGCGCCAGCAGTGAGCTAGCGGGGGGGCCGGGAGATACGCAGTATTTT. This sequence encodes CASSELAGGPGDTQYF.